The 25 T cell receptor beta chains reported below all come from one sample, sequenced in a study of T cells expressing NK-cell markers. TCRdb re-called the 5' RACE reads, yielding one record per CDR3 amino acid sequence without DNA. Its table lists under 600,000 distinct CDR3 sequences. The sequencing input was blood T cells: a sorted CD56 or NKG2C T cell subset, CD4+ or CD8+ T cells, or bulk PBMC T cells (not recorded which). The source is a woman between 50 and 59 years old in good health.

This chain links TRBV4-1 with TRBJ2-2; absent DNA, TCRdb's TRBD1 call cannot be checked. CDR1 is MGHRA, CDR2 YSYEKL, per germline. The CDR3 contains 18 residues. The CDR3 sequence is CASSQDRTAHRNTGELFF.

The chain links TRBV10-2 to TRBJ2-7; as DNA is missing, the TRBD2 call by TCRdb cannot be tested. The CDR3 spans 12 residues. CDR1 is WSHSY, CDR2 SAAADI, per germline. CDR3 protein: CASKRVANEQYF.

The chain uses TRBV12-3 or TRBV12-4 and TRBJ2-6; TCRdb names TRBD1, which stays unverified in the absence of DNA. CDR3 length: 16 residues. The CDR3 sequence: CASSRMAGGGANVLTF.

This chain uses TRBV20-1 with TRBJ1-1. In germline, CDR1 is DFQATT, CDR2 SNEGSKA (reference sequence). The CDR3 loop spans 14 amino acids. CDR3 in amino acids: CSARASTRNTEAFF.

The chain employs TRBV2 and TRBJ2-6; TCRdb gives TRBD2 as the D gene, but with no DNA this cannot be confirmed. CDR1 is SNHLY, CDR2 FYNNEI, per germline. The CDR3 has 17 amino acids. The CDR3 loop is CASSFGVALPGANVLTF.

CDR3 amino acids: CASSQAGTGLYNEQFF. V gene TRBV4-1 combines with J gene TRBJ2-1; the TCRdb D gene call, TRBD1, has no DNA to confirm it. This CDR3 has 16 residues. Germline V CDR1 and CDR2: MGHRA, YSYEKL.

CDR3: CASSARTGGYTF. This sequence joins TRBV7-9 and TRBJ1-2; the TCRdb call, TRBD1, lacks DNA for checking. CDR1 and CDR2 from the germline V gene are SEHNR and FQNEAQ (reference sequence). The CDR3 has 12 amino acids.

The rearrangement links TRBV29-1 to TRBJ1-2. CDR3 length equals 14 residues. Germline assignment: CDR1 SQVTM and CDR2 ANQGSEA. This CDR3 reads CSVVVGKTNYGYTF. Using reference TRBV29-1 and TRBJ1-2 for the parts outside the CDR3, the full variable domain is SAVISQKPSRDICQRGTSLTIQCQVDSQVTMMFWYRQQPGQSLTLIATANQGSEATYESGFVIDKFPISRPNLTFSTLTVSNMSPEDSSIYLCSVVVGKTNYGYTFGSGTRLTVV.

The chain couples TRBV5-1 to TRBJ2-5; the D gene TCRdb calls, TRBD1, cannot be checked with no DNA. Germline V gene sequence: CDR1 SGHRS, CDR2 YFSETQ. CDR3 length equals 14 residues. CDR3 loop: CASSRAGTKETQYF.

The rearrangement uses TRBV11-3 and TRBJ2-4. The CDR3 length is 13 residues. CDR1 and CDR2 from the germline V gene are SGHNT and YENEEA. The CDR3: CASSLVRRAAMYF.

This chain uses TRBV6-4 with TRBJ2-2; TCRdb calls TRBD2, which cannot be checked without DNA. This CDR3 spans 14 amino acids. CDR1 and CDR2 (germline): MRHNA, SNTAGT. The CDR3 here is CASRGSAGAGELFF.

The V and J genes are TRBV29-1 and TRBJ2-7; TCRdb gives TRBD1 as the D gene, but with no DNA this cannot be confirmed. The CDR3 has 12 amino acids. From germline, CDR1 is SQVTM and CDR2 ANQGSEA. The CDR3 is CSGGPGGHEQYF.

The J gene is TRBJ2-7, the V gene TRBV27; TCRdb selects TRBD2, and the lack of DNA leaves this call unchecked. Germline V gives CDR1 MNHEY, CDR2 SMNVEV (reference sequence). The CDR3 is made up of 16 amino acids. The CDR3 sequence is CASSLRLRTGSYEQYF.

The chain links TRBV29-1 to TRBJ2-7; TCRdb selects TRBD2, and the lack of DNA leaves this call unchecked. This CDR3 contains 13 residues. The germline gives CDR1 SQVTM, CDR2 ANQGSEA. CDR3 region: CSISGDPTYEQYF.

The chain is built from TRBV24-1 and TRBJ2-3; TCRdb's D gene call, TRBD1, goes unchecked for lack of DNA. The CDR3 length is 18 residues. Germline V gene data show CDR1 as KGHDR and CDR2 as SFDVKD. CDR3: CATSARGQGLINTDTQYF.

V and J are TRBV11-2 and TRBJ1-1; TCRdb returns TRBD1, unconfirmable since there is no DNA. The germline V gene encodes CDR1 SGHAT and CDR2 FQNNGV. This CDR3 contains 12 residues. This CDR3 reads CASSQPWAEAFF.

The V call is TRBV5-1, the J call TRBJ2-1; TCRdb's D gene call, TRBD2, goes unchecked for lack of DNA. This CDR3 region has 19 residues. Per germline, CDR1 SGHRS and CDR2 YFSETQ. Here the CDR3 reads CASSLLGPGTSGSRGEQFF. Together with reference TRBV5-1 and TRBJ2-1, the CDR3 gives the full variable domain: KAGVTQTPRYLIKTRGQQVTLSCSPISGHRSVSWYQQTPGQGLQFLFEYFSETQRNKGNFPGRFSGRQFSNSRSEMNVSTLELGDSALYLCASSLLGPGTSGSRGEQFFGPGTRLTVL.

This chain links TRBV5-1 with TRBJ1-1; TCRdb picks TRBD1, but there is no DNA to check that call. Germline loops: CDR1 SGHRS, CDR2 YFSETQ. The CDR3 is made up of 15 amino acids. CDR3 amino acids: CASSLGGTIHTEAFF.

V is TRBV12-3 or TRBV12-4 and J is TRBJ1-1; as DNA is missing, the TRBD1 call by TCRdb cannot be tested. The CDR3 loop spans 13 amino acids. The CDR3 loop is CASSLTGQGEAFF.

The J gene is TRBJ1-4, the V gene TRBV6-6; the D call from TCRdb, TRBD1, cannot be confirmed without DNA. Germline CDR1 is MNHNY and CDR2 is SVGAGI (reference sequence). The CDR3 covers 14 residues. CDR3 residues: CASNWGQRAEKLFF.

The chain joins TRBV15 to TRBJ1-3. CDR1 LNHNV and CDR2 YYDKDF come from the germline V gene (reference sequence). The CDR3 covers 17 residues. Here the CDR3 reads CATSRDPPEYSGNTIYF. The entire variable domain, with the rest obtained from reference TRBV15 and TRBJ1-3, is as follows: DAMVIQNPRYQVTQFGKPVTLSCSQTLNHNVMYWYQQKSSQAPKLLFHYYDKDFNNEADTPDNFQSRRPNTSFCFLDIRSPGLGDTAMYLCATSRDPPEYSGNTIYFGEGSWLTVV.

J is TRBJ1-1 and V is TRBV9; TCRdb calls TRBD1, which cannot be checked without DNA. Germline CDR1 reads SGDLS; CDR2 reads YYNGEE. This CDR3 region has 15 residues. The CDR3 is CASSVLRGPDTEAFF.

The V and J genes are TRBV27 and TRBJ1-1. This CDR3 region has 16 residues. Germline V gene sequence: CDR1 MNHEY, CDR2 SMNVEV (reference sequence). CDR3 protein: CASSLRVGSMNTEAFF.

V gene TRBV2 combines with J gene TRBJ2-1; lacking DNA, the TRBD2 call made by TCRdb goes unchecked. Germline V gene lookup returns CDR1 SNHLY and CDR2 FYNNEI. The CDR3 consists of 15 residues. CDR3 loop: CASSETSGVVGEQFF. Combining the CDR3 with reference TRBV2 and TRBJ2-1 gives the whole variable domain EPEVTQTPSHQVTQMGQEVILRCVPISNHLYFYWYRQILGQKVEFLVSFYNNEISEKSEIFDDQFSVERPDGSNFTLKIRSTKLEDSAMYFCASSETSGVVGEQFFGPGTRLTVL.

V usage is TRBV24-1 and J usage is TRBJ2-7. Germline V gives CDR1 KGHDR, CDR2 SFDVKD. The CDR3 is 13 residues long. This chain's CDR3 is CATSDLQASEQYF.